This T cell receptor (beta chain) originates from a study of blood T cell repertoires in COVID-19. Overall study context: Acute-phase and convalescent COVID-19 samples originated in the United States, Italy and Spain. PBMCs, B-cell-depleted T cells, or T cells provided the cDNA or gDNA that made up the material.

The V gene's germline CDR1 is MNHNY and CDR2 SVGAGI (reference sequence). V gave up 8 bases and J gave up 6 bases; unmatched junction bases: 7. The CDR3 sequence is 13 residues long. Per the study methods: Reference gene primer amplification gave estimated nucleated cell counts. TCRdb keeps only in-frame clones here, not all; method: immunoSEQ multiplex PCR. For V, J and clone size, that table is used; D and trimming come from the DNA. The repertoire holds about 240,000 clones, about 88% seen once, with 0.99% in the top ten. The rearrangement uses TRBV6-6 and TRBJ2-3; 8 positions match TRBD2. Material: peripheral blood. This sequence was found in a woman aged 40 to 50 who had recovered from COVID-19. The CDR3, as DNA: TGTGCCAGCCGACCGGGGGGGGCGGATACGCAGTATTTT. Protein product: CASRPGGADTQYF.